This is a list of T cell receptor beta chains from one sample in a study of blood T cells in healthy people across ages. TCRdb independently ran MiXCR on the 5' RACE reads; one entry per CDR3 protein. The top ten hold approximately 15% of the sample, which has hundreds of thousands of distinct CDR3 sequences, 32% seen once. Sequenced material: blood. These receptors came from a woman aged 80 or over in good health. The conserved cysteine and the conserved F or W are not part of the CDR3 here. Size tells how often a clone was seen (once, few, many) or the class of an expanded clone, and some rows leave it out.

>TRBV7-9|.|TRBJ1-4
ASSTDREGNEKLF
>TRBV5-1|few|TRBJ2-2
ASSLEGRGVRELF
>TRBV30|many|TRBJ1-2
AYNSGAKYGYT
>TRBV29-1|.|TRBJ2-3
SVASTDTQY
>TRBV19|.|TRBJ2-3
ASRLTGARDTQY
>TRBV7-9|many|TRBJ2-3
ASSSGFKDTQY
>TRBV6-1|.|.
ASRVMGLRRTQY
>TRBV20-1|.|TRBJ2-5
SAPTGAVGKTQY
>TRBV7-9|many|TRBJ2-3
ASSLDGPDTQY
>TRBV6-5|many|TRBJ1-2
ASSYLEGAGGYT
>TRBV25-1|few|TRBJ1-4
ASSEPGDREKLF
>TRBV12-3/TRBV12-4|.|TRBJ1-5
ASSLSGNKPQH
>TRBV15|many|TRBJ2-5
ATSPGRADQETQY
>TRBV3-1|.|TRBJ1-2
ASSQDRSGTGYT
>TRBV2|many|TRBJ2-7
ASRGTGFSDGPYEQY
>TRBV5-1|many|TRBJ2-3
ASSPTAVLSTDTQY
>TRBV5-6|.|TRBJ1-4
ASSPAGGQGKLF
>TRBV10-3|.|TRBJ2-1
AVSVGGNEQI
>TRBV7-6|many|TRBJ2-3
ASSLEQGPMDTQY
>TRBV6-2/TRBV6-3|.|TRBJ1-1
ASSYPRTGLNTEAF
>TRBV24-1|many|TRBJ2-1
ATSGTGTLPSYNEQF
>TRBV6-6|many|TRBJ2-7
ATRTGGSYEQY
>TRBV7-9|many|TRBJ2-5
ASSLGGAEETQY
>TRBV6-5|.|TRBJ2-7
ASSLLDTSYEQY
>TRBV7-2|many|TRBJ2-1
ASSFPGSYNEQF